This T cell receptor beta chain was sequenced during a study of blood T cell repertoires in COVID-19. At the level of the study: The United States, Italy and Spain supplied acute and convalescent COVID-19 samples. Nucleic acid was either cDNA or gDNA, and it came from T cells, B-cell-depleted T cells, or PBMCs.

This CDR3 contains 15 residues. Germline CDR1 and CDR2: SSHAT and FNYEAQ (reference sequence). Trimming pared 10 bases from V and 2 bases from J, leaving 20 bases between. Authors' methods: How many nucleated cells were present was estimated from reference gene primer amplification. Sequencing used immunoSEQ multiplex PCR; TCRdb keeps in-frame clones, though not all of them. The V and J calls and clone size were taken over from that table, and D and trimming were inferred from the DNA. Of some 150,000 clones listed, around 82% are singletons. The sequence was obtained from a human donor with acute or convalescent COVID-19. The donor label of this sample is uncertain. Input material: peripheral blood. The chain carries TRBV7-7 and TRBJ1-1; D possibly corresponds to TRBD1 (6 bases). The CDR3 DNA sequence: TGTGCCAATCCCGCACAGGGCTTCATTAACACTGAAGCTTTCTTT. Translation gives CANPAQGFINTEAFF. Together with reference TRBV7-7 and TRBJ1-1, the CDR3 gives the full variable domain: GAGVSQSPRYKVTKRGQDVTLRCDPISSHATLYWYQQALGQGPEFLTYFNYEAQPDKSGLPSDRFSAERPEGSISTLTIQRTEQRDSAMYRCANPAQGFINTEAFFGQGTRLTVV.